This TCR beta chain originates from a study of neoadjuvant nivolumab and ipilimumab in lung cancer. Sequenced by immunoSEQ multiplex PCR; TCRdb stores in-frame clones only, minus some. The sample consists of 25,000 or so clones, around 80% of them appearing once. Germline V gene sequence: CDR1 SGHVS, CDR2 FQNEAQ. The CDR3 consists of 16 residues. V gave up 3 bases and J gave up 5 bases, with 16 bases separating them. Study-level points and caveats: TCR richness and clonality were higher in tumors than adjacent uninvolved lung. TCR sequencing covered a small number of samples. Blood richness before therapy tracked richness in tumors resected after neoadjuvant therapy. Pathologic regression was not significantly tied to TCR clonality.

The table lists this clone with a count of one. The target antigen is unknown. The chain joins TRBV7-8 to TRBJ2-2, with no clear D. The sample in question was tumor tissue, obtained after neoadjuvant nivolumab, alone or with ipilimumab, at or shortly before surgery. The receptor comes from an adult with non-small cell lung cancer. The CDR3 sequence: CASSLQENYGTGELFF. In DNA form, the CDR3 reads TGTGCCAGCAGCTTGCAGGAAAATTACGGTACCGGGGAGCTGTTTTTT.